This is a list of T cell receptor beta chains from one sample in a study of T cell clonotyping in hematopoietic cell transplantation. The repertoire was sequenced with immunoSEQ multiplex PCR; TCRdb's copy has only in-frame clones and lacks some. The top ten clones hold 24% of a sample with more than 20,000 clones, roughly 88% of them seen once. Specimen: peripheral blood mononuclear cells, collected before stem cell transplant. Source of these receptors: a woman aged 60-75 years with acute myeloid leukemia. Some clones in this sample may be carry-over from other donors' samples. CDR3s include the opening cysteine and the closing phenylalanine or tryptophan. The D gene is left open where the match is weak. Rows give clone size only sometimes, using once, few, many, or a class for an expanded clone.

size: .
J: TRBJ2-3
V: TRBV6-4
D: .
CDR3: CASSEVGNTDTQYF
DNA: TGTGCCAGCAGTGAAGTAGGGAACACAGATACGCAGTATTTT

size: .
J: TRBJ1-2
V: TRBV19
D: TRBD1
CDR3: CASSVRDRTNYGYTF
DNA: TGTGCCAGTAGTGTCCGGGACAGGACTAACTATGGCTACACCTTC

size: .
J: TRBJ2-1
V: TRBV5-6
D: .
CDR3: CASSRSILPRSNEQFF
DNA: TGTGCCAGCAGCCGGTCGATTCTACCACGATCAAATGAGCAGTTCTTC

size: .
J: TRBJ2-5
V: TRBV7-3
D: TRBD1
CDR3: CASSVGDRSVQYF
DNA: TGTGCCAGCAGCGTGGGGGACAGGTCCGTGCAGTACTTC

size: .
J: TRBJ2-7
V: TRBV7-9
D: .
CDR3: CASSPPLPPYEQYF
DNA: TGTGCCAGCAGCCCCCCCTTACCACCCTACGAGCAGTACTTC

size: .
J: TRBJ2-2
V: TRBV5-1
D: .
CDR3: CASRFDPTNTGELFF
DNA: TGCGCCAGCAGGTTCGACCCGACGAACACCGGGGAGCTGTTTTTT

size: .
J: TRBJ2-1
V: TRBV6-4
D: TRBD1
CDR3: CASSTQGTRSYNEQFF
DNA: TGTGCCAGCAGTACACAGGGGACCCGCTCCTACAATGAGCAGTTCTTC

size: .
J: TRBJ2-7
V: TRBV5-5
D: TRBD2
CDR3: CASSSGTSGATYEQYF
DNA: TGTGCCAGCAGCAGCGGGACTAGCGGGGCAACGTACGAGCAGTACTTC

size: .
J: TRBJ1-2
V: TRBV7-3
D: .
CDR3: CASSAGEFYGYTF
DNA: TGTGCCAGCAGCGCGGGGGAGTTTTATGGCTACACCTTC

size: .
J: TRBJ1-2
V: TRBV19
D: .
CDR3: CASSIQANNYGYTF
DNA: TGTGCCAGTAGTATCCAGGCGAACAACTATGGCTACACCTTC

size: .
J: TRBJ2-7
V: TRBV5-4
D: TRBD1
CDR3: CASSIDRGPYEQYF
DNA: TGTGCCAGCAGCATAGACAGGGGTCCGTACGAGCAGTACTTC

size: few
J: TRBJ1-5
V: TRBV6-4
D: .
CDR3: CASSAEGNQPQHF
DNA: TGTGCCAGCAGTGCTGAGGGAAACCAGCCCCAGCATTTT